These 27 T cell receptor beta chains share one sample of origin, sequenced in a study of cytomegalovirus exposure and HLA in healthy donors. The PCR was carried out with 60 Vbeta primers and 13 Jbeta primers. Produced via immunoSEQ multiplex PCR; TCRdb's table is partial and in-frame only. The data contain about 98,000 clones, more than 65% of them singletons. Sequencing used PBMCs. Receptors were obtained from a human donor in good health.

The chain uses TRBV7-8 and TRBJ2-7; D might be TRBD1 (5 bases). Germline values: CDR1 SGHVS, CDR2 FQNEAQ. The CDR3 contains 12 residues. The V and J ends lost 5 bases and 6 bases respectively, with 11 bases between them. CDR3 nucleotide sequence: TGTGCCAGCAGCCAGGGTGCAGGCGAGCAGTACTTC. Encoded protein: CASSQGAGEQYF.

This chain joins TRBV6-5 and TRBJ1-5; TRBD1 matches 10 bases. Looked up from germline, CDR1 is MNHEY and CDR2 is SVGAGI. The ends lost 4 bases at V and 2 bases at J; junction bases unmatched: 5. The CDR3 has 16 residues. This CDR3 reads CASSSSGTGGNQPQHF. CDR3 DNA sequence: TGTGCCAGCAGTTCCTCCGGGACAGGGGGCAATCAGCCCCAGCATTTT.

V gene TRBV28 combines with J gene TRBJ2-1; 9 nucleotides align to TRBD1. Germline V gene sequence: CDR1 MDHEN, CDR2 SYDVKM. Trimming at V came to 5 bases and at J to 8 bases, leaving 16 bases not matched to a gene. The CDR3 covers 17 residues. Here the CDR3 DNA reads TGTGCCAGCAGTACACCGTACCGGGACAGGGCGGGGCATGAGCAGTTCTTC. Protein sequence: CASSTPYRDRAGHEQFF.

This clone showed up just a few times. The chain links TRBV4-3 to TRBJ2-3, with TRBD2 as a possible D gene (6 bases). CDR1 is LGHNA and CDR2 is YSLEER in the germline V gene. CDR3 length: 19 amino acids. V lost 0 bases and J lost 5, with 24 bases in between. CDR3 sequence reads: CASSQELGLWGLGQDTQYF. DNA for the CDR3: TGCGCCAGCAGCCAAGAGTTAGGGCTTTGGGGACTCGGCCAAGATACGCAGTATTTT.

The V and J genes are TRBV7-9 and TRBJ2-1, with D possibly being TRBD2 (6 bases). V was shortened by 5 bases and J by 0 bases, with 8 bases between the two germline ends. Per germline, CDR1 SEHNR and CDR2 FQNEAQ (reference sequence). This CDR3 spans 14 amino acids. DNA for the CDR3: TGTGCCAGCAGCCGGGAGAGCTCCTACAATGAGCAGTTCTTC. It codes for CASSRESSYNEQFF.

The CDR3 DNA sequence: TGTGCCAGCAGTGAAGAACCAGGAACAGCAAGCAATCAGCCCCAGCATTTT. Its protein product is CASSEEPGTASNQPQHF. This chain connects TRBV2 to TRBJ1-5; D gene unclear. Germline V CDR1 and CDR2: SNHLY, FYNNEI. Trimming took off 1 base at V and 1 base at J, with 14 bases between the two ends. CDR3 length: 17 residues.

Here the CDR3 reads CAISGLAGGGTDTQYF. The CDR3 DNA sequence: TGTGCCATCAGCGGACTAGCGGGGGGGGGCACAGATACGCAGTATTTT. The rearrangement links TRBV10-3 to TRBJ2-3; 15 nucleotides agree with TRBD2. Germline lookup yields CDR1 ENHRY and CDR2 SYGVKD. The J segment lost 1 base and the V segment lost 6 bases, leaving 2 bases of the junction unmatched. This CDR3 contains 16 residues.

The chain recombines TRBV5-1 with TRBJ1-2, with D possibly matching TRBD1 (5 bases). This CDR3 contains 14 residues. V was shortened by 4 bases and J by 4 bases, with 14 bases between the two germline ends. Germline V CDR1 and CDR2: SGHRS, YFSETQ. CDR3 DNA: TGCGCCAGCAGCCCCACCCCAGGGTCCTATGGCTACACCTTC. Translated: CASSPTPGSYGYTF.

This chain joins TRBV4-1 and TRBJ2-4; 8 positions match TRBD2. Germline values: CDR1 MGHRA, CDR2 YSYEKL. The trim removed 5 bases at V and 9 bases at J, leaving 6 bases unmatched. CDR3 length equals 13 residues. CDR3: CASSRLGTSIQYF. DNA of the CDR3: TGCGCCAGCAGCAGACTCGGGACTAGCATTCAGTACTTC.

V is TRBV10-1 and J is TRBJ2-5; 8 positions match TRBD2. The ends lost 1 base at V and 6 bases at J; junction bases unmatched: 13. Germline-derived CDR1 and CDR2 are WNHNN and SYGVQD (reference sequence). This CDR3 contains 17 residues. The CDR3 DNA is TGCGCCAGCAGTGAGTTCGCTGGGTTAGCGGGGACAAAGACCCAGTACTTC. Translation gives CASSEFAGLAGTKTQYF.

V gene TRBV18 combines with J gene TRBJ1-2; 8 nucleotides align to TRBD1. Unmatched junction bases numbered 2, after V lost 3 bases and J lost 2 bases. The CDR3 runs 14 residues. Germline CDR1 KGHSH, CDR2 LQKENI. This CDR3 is CASSPDRGNYGYTF. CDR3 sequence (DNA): TGTGCCAGCTCACCCGACAGGGGAAACTATGGCTACACCTTC.

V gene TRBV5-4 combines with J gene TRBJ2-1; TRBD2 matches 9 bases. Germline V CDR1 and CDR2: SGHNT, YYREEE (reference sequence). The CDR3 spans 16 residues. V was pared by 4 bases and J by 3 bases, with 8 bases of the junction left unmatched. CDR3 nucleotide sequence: TGTGCCAGCAGCCCCCGTAGCGGGGGCTTCTACAATGAGCAGTTCTTC. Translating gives CASSPRSGGFYNEQFF.

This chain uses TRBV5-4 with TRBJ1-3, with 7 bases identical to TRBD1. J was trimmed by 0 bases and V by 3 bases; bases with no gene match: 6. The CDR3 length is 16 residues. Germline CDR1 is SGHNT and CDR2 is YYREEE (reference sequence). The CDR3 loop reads CASSWGDSYSGNTIYF. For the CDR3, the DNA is TGTGCCAGCAGCTGGGGGGACAGCTACTCTGGAAACACCATATATTTT.

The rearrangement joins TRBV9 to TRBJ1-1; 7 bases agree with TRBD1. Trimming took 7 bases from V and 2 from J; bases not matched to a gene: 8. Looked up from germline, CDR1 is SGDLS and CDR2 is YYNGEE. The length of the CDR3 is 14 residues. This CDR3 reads CASSRTGSNTEAFF. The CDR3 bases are TGTGCCAGCTCCCGGACAGGCTCTAACACTGAAGCTTTCTTT.

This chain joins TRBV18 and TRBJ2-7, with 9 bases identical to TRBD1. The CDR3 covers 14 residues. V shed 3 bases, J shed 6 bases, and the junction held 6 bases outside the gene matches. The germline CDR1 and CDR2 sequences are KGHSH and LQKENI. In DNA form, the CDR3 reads TGTGCCAGCTCACCTAGGACAGGGGATAGCGAGCAGTACTTC. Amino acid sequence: CASSPRTGDSEQYF.

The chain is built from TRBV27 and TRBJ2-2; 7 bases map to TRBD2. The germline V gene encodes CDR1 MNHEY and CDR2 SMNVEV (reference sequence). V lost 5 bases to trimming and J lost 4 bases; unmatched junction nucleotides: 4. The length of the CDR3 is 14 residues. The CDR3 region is CASSAGGTTGELFF. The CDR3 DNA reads TGTGCCAGCAGTGCCGGGGGGACCACCGGGGAGCTGTTTTTT.

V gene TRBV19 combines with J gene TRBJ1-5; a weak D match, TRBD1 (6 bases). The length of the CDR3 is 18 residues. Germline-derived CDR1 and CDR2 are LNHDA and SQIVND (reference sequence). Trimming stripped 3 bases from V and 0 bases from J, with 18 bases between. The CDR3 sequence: CASSIRGRGLDSNQPQHF. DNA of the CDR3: TGTGCCAGTAGTATTCGGGGCAGGGGCCTGGATAGCAATCAGCCCCAGCATTTT.

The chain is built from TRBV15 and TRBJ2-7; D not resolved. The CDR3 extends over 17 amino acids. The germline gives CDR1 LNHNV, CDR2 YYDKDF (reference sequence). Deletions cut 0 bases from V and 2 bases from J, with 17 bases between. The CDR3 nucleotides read TGTGCCACCAGCAGAGATGGGCCACGGTTCAAACCCTACGAGCAGTACTTC. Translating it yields CATSRDGPRFKPYEQYF.

The CDR3 region has the DNA TGCGCCAGCAGCCTGGGACACCAGAGCTCCTACGAGCAGTACTTC. Protein: CASSLGHQSSYEQYF. The V and J genes are TRBV5-1 and TRBJ2-7, with D maybe TRBD1 (6 bases). This CDR3 region has 15 residues. Looked up from germline, CDR1 is SGHRS and CDR2 is YFSETQ. With 4 bases removed from V and 0 bases from J, the gap between germline ends came to 14 bases.

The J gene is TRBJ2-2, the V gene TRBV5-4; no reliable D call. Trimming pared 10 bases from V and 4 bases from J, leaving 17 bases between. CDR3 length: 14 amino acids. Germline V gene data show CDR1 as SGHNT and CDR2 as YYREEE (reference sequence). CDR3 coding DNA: TGTGCCGTATATGTTGGGCCCCGCACCGGGGAGCTGTTTTTT. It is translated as CAVYVGPRTGELFF.

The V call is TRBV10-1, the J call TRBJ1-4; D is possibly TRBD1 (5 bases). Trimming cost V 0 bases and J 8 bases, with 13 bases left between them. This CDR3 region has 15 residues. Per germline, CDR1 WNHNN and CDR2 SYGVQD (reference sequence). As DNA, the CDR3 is TGCGCCAGCAGTGAGTCGGGGCGGGACCGGGAAAAACTGTTTTTT. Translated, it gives CASSESGRDREKLFF.

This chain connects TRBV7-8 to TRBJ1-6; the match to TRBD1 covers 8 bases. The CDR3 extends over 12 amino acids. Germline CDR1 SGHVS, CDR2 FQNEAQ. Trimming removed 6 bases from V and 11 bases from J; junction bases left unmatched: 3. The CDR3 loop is CASSNRGTPLHF. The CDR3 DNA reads TGTGCCAGCAGTAACAGGGGGACACCCCTCCACTTT.

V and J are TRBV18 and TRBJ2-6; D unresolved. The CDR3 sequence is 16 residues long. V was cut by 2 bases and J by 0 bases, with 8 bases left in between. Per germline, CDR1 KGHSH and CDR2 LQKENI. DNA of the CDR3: TGTGCCAGCTCACCAGAGTCGCTCTCTGGGGCCAACGTCCTGACTTTC. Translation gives CASSPESLSGANVLTF.

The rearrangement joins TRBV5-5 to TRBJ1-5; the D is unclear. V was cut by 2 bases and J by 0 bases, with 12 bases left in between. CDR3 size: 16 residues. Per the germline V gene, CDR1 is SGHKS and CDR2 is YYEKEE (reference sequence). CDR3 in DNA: TGTGCCAGCAGCTTTTCAGGCCTGACTAGCAATCAGCCCCAGCATTTT. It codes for CASSFSGLTSNQPQHF.

The CDR3: CASSFSTLSNYGYTF. The CDR3 region has the DNA TGTGCCAGCAGCTTTAGTACACTATCTAACTATGGCTACACCTTC. The chain links TRBV7-9 to TRBJ1-2; no clear D gene. Germline V gene data show CDR1 as SEHNR and CDR2 as FQNEAQ (reference sequence). The CDR3 loop spans 15 amino acids. The germline V and J ends were trimmed by 3 bases and 0 bases, with 11 bases remaining between them.

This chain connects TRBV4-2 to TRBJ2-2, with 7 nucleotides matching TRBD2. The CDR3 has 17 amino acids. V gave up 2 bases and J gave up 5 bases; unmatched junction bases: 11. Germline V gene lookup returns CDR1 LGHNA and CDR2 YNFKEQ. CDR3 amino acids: CASSQFRGRGGTGELFF. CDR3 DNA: TGTGCCAGCAGCCAATTTAGAGGGAGGGGAGGAACCGGGGAGCTGTTTTTT.

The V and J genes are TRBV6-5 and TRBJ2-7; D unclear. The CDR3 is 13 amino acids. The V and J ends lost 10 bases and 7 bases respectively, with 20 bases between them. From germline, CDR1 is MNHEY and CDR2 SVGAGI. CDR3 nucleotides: TGTGCCACCCACACCAGGAATCTGGAAGAGCAGTACTTC. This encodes CATHTRNLEEQYF.